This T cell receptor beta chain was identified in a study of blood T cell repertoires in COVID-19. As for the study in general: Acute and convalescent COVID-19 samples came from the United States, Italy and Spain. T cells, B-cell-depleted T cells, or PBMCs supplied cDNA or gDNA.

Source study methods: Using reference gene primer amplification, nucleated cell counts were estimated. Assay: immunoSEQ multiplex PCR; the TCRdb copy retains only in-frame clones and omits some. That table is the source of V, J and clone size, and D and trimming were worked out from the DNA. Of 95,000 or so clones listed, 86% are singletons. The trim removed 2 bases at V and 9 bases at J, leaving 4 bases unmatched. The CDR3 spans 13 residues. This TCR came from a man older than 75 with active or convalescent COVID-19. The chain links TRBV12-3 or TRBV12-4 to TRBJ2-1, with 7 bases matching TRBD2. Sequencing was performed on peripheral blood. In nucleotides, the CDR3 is TGTGCCAGCAGTTTACGGGCTAGCGGTGAGCAGTTCTTC. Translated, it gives CASSLRASGEQFF.